The clone carrying this T cell receptor (beta chain) came up a few times. Its target is not known. The junction and the germline gene differ at one end; a read error may be behind it. These data belong to a study of T cells in Graves' hyperthyroidism and ophthalmopathy. From germline, CDR1 is DFQATT and CDR2 SNEGSKA (reference sequence). This CDR3 is 11 amino acids long. TCR beta CDR3 region amplification was performed from RNA transcripts. During a first-round RT-PCR of the TCR CDR3, the HTBI primer set was used. TCRdb ran MiXCR on the multiplex PCR reads and lists one entry per CDR3 protein. Of more than 350,000 distinct CDR3 sequences detected, 12% to 15% appear once; the ten largest clones hold roughly a fifth. General observations from the study: Most clonotypes expanded in the thyroid (above 0.001) were also present in blood.

In the ophthalmopathy cohort, Clinical Activity Score was at least 3, NOSPECS grade at least 4, and duration under 3 months. Diagnostic decisions used clinical symptoms, serum thyroxine and TRAb, thyroid ultrasound and orbital computed tomography. The sequenced sample consisted of blood. The J gene is TRBJ1-4, the V gene TRBV20-1; no firm D call. This receptor was obtained from a woman in her sixties with Graves' ophthalmopathy. The CDR3 loop reads CGAAAAEKLFF. Written as DNA, the CDR3 is TGCGGTGCTGCGGCGGCAGAAAAACTGTTTTTT.